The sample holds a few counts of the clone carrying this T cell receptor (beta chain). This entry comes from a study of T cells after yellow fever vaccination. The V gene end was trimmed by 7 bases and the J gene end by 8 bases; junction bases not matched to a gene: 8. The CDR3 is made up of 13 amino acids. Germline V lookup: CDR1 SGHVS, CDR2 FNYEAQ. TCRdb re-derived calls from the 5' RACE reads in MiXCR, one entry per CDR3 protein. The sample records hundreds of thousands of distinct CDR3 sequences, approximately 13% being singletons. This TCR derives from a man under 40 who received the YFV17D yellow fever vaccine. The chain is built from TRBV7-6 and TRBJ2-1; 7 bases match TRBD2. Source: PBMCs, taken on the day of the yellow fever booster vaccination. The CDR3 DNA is TGTGCCAGCACCCCTCCCGGGGGGTATGAGCAGTTCTTC. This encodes CASTPPGGYEQFF.